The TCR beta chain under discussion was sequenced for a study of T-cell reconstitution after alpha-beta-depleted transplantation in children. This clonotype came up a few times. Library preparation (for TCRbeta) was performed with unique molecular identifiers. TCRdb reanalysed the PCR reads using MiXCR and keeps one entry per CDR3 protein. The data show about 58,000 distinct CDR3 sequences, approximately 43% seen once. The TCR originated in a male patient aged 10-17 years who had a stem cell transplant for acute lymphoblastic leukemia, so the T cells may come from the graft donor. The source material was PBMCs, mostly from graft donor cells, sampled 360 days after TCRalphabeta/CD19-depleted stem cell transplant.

This CDR3 reads CSVEDQGIGEKLFF. The CDR3 DNA sequence: TGCAGCGTTGAAGATCAAGGGATAGGGGAAAAACTGTTTTTT. V usage is TRBV29-1 and J usage is TRBJ1-4; D unresolved. The CDR3 covers 14 residues. CDR1 is SQVTM and CDR2 is ANQGSEA in the germline V gene. The V gene lost 0 bases and the J gene lost 8 bases, with 13 bases spanning the gap.